This TCR beta chain was captured in a study of T-cell memory formation after mild COVID-19. Each CDR3 protein gets one entry after TCRdb re-called the 5' RACE reads with MiXCR. Of 200,000 to 250,000 distinct CDR3 sequences listed, about 10% were seen once; the top ten hold 2.5% to 3.5%. Notes on the study in general: Among clones peaking at day 37 in the second wave, SARS-CoV-2 specificity remained unconfirmed. In pre-infection memory, a portion of responding clones appeared, which suggested that cross-reactive memory joined.

The germline V gene encodes CDR1 LGHNA and CDR2 YSLEER. The CDR3 runs to 16 residues. The V and J ends lost 7 bases and 0 bases respectively, with 16 bases between them. This clonotype was seen many times. Its specificity is not known. The chain employs TRBV4-3 and TRBJ2-1, with D perhaps TRBD2 (5 bases). The TCR sequence derives from a man aged 18 to 29 who had mild COVID-19 (a few samples of this study predate the infection). Cell type and time point are not known. Sequenced sample: PBMCs or a T cell subset sorted from them (not recorded which). For the CDR3, the DNA is TGCGCCAGCACCTCAAGCCGGGGAAGCTCCTACAATGAGCAGTTCTTC. Protein: CASTSSRGSSYNEQFF.